The clone carrying this TCR beta chain was found many times. Its matching antigen is unknown. This entry comes from a study of blood T cells in healthy people across ages. About the research overall: Per two T cells, template switching captured roughly one barcoded beta molecule.

For the second PCR, which ran for about 7 to 11 cycles, a sample-barcoded 5' primer and a J-beta primer mix were used. TCRdb re-analysed the 5' RACE reads in MiXCR, keeping a single row per CDR3 protein. The table includes fewer than 800,000 distinct CDR3 sequences, approximately 21% detected once. The length of the CDR3 is 12 residues. The germline V gene has CDR1 ENHRY and CDR2 SYGVKD. V trimming: 11 bases; J trimming: 10 bases; junction bases outside the gene matches: 11. Whole-study findings and limits: Using unsorted PBMCs precluded a conclusive naive versus antigen-experienced comparison.

The receptor's source is a man between 65 and 85 years old in good health. Sequencing input: blood. The V call is TRBV10-3, the J call TRBJ2-5; 9 bases agree with TRBD1. The CDR3 DNA is TGTGCCTCCGCTCAGGACAGGGGAGACCAGTACTTC. Its protein product is CASAQDRGDQYF.